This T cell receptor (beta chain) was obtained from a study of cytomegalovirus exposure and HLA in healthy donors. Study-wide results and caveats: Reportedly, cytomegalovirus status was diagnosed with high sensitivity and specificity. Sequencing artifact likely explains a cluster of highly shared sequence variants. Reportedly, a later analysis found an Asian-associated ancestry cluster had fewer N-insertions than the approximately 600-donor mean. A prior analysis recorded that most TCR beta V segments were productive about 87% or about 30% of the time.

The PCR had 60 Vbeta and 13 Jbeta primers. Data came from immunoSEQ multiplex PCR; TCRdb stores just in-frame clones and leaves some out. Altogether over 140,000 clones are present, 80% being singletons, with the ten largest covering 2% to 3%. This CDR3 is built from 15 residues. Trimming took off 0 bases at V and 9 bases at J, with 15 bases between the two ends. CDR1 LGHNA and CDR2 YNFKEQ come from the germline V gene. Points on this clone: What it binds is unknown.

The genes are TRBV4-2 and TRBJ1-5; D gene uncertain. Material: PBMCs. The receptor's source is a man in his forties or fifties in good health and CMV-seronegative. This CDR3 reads CASSQEATGIAPQHF. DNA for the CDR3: TGTGCCAGCAGCCAAGAGGCGACGGGTATAGCGCCCCAGCATTTT.